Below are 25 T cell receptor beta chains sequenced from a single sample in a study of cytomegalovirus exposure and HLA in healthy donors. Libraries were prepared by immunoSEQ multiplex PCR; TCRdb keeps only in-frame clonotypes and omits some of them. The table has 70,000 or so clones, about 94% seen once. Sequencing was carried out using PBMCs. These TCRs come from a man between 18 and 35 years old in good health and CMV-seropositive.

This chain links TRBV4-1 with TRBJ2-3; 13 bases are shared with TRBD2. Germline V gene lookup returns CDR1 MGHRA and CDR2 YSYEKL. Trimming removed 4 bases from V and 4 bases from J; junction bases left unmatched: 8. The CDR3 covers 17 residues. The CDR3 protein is CASSRGLAGPGPDTQYF. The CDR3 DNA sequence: TGCGCCAGCAGCCGGGGACTAGCGGGACCCGGGCCAGATACGCAGTATTTT.

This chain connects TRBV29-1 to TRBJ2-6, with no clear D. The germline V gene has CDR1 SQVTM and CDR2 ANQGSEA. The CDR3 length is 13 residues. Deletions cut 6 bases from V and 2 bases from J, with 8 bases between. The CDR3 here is CSVPSPGANVLTF. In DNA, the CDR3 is TGCAGCGTCCCCAGTCCTGGGGCCAACGTCCTGACTTTC.

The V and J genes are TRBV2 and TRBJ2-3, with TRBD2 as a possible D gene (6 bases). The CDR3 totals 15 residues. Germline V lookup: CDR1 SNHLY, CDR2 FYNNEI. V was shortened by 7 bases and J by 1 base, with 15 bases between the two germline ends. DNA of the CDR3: TGTGCCAGCAAGGCAGCGGGTTCTGGCACAGATACGCAGTATTTT. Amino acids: CASKAAGSGTDTQYF.

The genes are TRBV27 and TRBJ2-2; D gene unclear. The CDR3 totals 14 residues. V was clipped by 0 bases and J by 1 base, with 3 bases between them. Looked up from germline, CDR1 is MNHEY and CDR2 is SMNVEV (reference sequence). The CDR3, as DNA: TGTGCCAGCAGTTTATCGAGGAACACCGGGGAGCTGTTTTTT. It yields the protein CASSLSRNTGELFF.

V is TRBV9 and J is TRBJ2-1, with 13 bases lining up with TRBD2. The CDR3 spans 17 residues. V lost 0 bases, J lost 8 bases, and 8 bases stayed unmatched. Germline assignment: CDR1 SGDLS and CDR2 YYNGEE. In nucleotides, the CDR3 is TGTGCCAGCAGCGTAGCTCCGGGACTAGCGGGAAACGATGAGCAGTTCTTC. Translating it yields CASSVAPGLAGNDEQFF. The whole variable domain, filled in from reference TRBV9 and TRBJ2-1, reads DSGVTQTPKHLITATGQRVTLRCSPRSGDLSVYWYQQSLDQGLQFLIQYYNGEERAKGNILERFSAQQFPDLHSELNLSSLELGDSALYFCASSVAPGLAGNDEQFFGPGTRLTVL.

The DNA for the CDR3 is TGTGCCAGCAGGCTCGACCAGGGGACTGAAGCTTTCTTT. Its protein is CASRLDQGTEAFF. The chain carries TRBV11-3 and TRBJ1-1; tentatively, D is TRBD1 (6 bases). Germline lookup yields CDR1 SGHNT and CDR2 YENEEA. Trimming shortened V by 6 bases and J by 5 bases, and 13 bases separated the two germline ends. This CDR3 spans 13 amino acids.

This CDR3 is CASRTDRGSYNEQFF. CDR3 DNA: TGTGCCAGCAGAACGGACAGGGGTAGTTACAATGAGCAGTTCTTC. The J gene is TRBJ2-1, the V gene TRBV7-2; 9 bases are a match to TRBD1. V trimming: 6 bases; J trimming: 4 bases; junction bases outside the gene matches: 7. The CDR3 loop spans 15 amino acids. The germline CDR1 and CDR2 sequences are SGHTA and FQGNSA.

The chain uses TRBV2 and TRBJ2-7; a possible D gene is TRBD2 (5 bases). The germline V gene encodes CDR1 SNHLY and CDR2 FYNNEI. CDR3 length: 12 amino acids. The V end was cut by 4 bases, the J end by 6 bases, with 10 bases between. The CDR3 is CASSGLAGEQYF. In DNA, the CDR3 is TGTGCCAGCAGTGGGCTAGCTGGCGAGCAGTACTTC.

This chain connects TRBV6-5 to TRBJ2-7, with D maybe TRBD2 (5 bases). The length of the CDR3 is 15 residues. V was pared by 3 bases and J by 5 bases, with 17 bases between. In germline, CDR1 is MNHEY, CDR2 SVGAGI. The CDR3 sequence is CASSYTDSDPHEQYF. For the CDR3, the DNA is TGTGCCAGCAGTTATACGGACTCCGATCCACACGAGCAGTACTTC.

DNA for the CDR3: TGTGCCAGCAGGTTTGAGGACAACTCCTACGAGCAGTACTTC. Its translation: CASRFEDNSYEQYF. The chain uses TRBV6-1 and TRBJ2-7, with D perhaps matching TRBD1 (5 bases). V was trimmed by 6 bases and J by 0 bases, leaving 12 bases between them. CDR1 is MNHNS, CDR2 SASEGT, per germline. This CDR3 contains 14 residues.

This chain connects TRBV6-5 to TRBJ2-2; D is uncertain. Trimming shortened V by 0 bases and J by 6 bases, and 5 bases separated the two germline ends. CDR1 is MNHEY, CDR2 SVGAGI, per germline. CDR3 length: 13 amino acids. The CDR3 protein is CASSYSAAGELFF. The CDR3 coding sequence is TGTGCCAGCAGTTACTCTGCGGCCGGGGAGCTGTTTTTT.

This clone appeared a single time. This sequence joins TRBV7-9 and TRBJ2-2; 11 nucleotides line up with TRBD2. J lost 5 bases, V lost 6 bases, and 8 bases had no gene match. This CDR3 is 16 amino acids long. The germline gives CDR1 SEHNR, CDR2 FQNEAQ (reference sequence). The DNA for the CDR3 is TGTGCCAGCAGTCCCCTACTAGCGGGAGATACCGGGGAGCTGTTTTTT. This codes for CASSPLLAGDTGELFF.

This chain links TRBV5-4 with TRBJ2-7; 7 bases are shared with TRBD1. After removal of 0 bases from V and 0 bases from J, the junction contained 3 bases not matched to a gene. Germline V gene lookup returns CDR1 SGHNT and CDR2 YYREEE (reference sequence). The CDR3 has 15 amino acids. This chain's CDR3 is CASSLGTGLSYEQYF. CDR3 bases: TGTGCCAGCAGCTTGGGGACAGGACTCTCCTACGAGCAGTACTTC. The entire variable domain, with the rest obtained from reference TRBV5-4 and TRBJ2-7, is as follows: ETGVTQSPTHLIKTRGQQVTLRCSSQSGHNTVSWYQQALGQGPQFIFQYYREEENGRGNFPPRFSGLQFPNYSSELNVNALELDDSALYLCASSLGTGLSYEQYFGPGTRLTVT.

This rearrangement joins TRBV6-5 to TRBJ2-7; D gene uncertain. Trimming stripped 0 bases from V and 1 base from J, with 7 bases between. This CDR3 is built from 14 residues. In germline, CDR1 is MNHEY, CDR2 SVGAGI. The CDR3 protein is CASSYSGGSYEQYF. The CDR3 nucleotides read TGTGCCAGCAGTTACTCCGGCGGATCCTACGAGCAGTACTTC.

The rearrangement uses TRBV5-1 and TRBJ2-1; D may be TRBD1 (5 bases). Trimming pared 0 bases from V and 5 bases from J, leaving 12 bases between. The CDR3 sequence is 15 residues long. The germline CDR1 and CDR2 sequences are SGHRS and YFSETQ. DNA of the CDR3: TGCGCCAGCAGCTTGGCCTCGGACACCCACAATGAGCAGTTCTTC. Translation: CASSLASDTHNEQFF.

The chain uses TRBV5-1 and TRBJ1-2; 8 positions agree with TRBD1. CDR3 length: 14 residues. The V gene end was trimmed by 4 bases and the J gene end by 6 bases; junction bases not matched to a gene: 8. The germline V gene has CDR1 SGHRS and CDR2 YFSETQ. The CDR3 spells CASSATLQGDGYTF. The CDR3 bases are TGCGCCAGCAGCGCGACGTTACAGGGGGATGGCTACACCTTC.

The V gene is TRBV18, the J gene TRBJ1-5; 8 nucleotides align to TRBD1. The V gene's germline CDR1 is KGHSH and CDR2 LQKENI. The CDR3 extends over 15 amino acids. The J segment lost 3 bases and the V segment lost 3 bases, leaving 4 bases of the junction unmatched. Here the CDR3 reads CASSPTGAINQPQHF. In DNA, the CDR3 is TGTGCCAGCTCACCGACAGGGGCGATCAATCAGCCCCAGCATTTT.

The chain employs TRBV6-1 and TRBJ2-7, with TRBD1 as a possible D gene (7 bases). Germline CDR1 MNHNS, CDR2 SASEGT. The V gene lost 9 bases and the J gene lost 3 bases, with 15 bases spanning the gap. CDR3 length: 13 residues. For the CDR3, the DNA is TGTGCCAGTAATCGACAGGGAGGCTACGAGCAGTACTTC. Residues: CASNRQGGYEQYF.

Here the CDR3 reads CASSPQGSEAFF. CDR3 DNA sequence: TGTGCCAGCAGCCCACAGGGGTCTGAAGCTTTCTTT. The rearrangement links TRBV11-2 to TRBJ1-1, with 7 positions matching TRBD1. The V and J ends lost 5 bases and 6 bases, in that order; junction bases with no gene match: 3. Looked up from germline, CDR1 is SGHAT and CDR2 is FQNNGV. The CDR3 has 12 residues.

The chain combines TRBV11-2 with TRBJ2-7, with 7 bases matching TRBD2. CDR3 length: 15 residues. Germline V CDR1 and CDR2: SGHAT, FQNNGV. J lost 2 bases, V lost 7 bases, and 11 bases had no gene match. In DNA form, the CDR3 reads TGTGCCAGCACCTGGGGGGGGGACTTCCCCTACGAGCAGTACTTC. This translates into CASTWGGDFPYEQYF.

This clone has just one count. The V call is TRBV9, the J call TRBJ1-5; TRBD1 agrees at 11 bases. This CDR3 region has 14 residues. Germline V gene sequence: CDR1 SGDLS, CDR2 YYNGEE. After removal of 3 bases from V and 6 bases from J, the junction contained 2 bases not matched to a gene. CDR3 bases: TGTGCCAGCAGCGCTGGGACAGGGGGTCAGCCCCAGCATTTT. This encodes CASSAGTGGQPQHF.

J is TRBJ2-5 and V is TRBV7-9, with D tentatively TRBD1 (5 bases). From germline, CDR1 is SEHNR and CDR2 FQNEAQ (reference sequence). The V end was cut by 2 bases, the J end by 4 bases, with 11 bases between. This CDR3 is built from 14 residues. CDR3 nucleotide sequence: TGTGCCAGCAGCTTACGGTCAGGGCTAGAGACCCAGTACTTC. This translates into CASSLRSGLETQYF.

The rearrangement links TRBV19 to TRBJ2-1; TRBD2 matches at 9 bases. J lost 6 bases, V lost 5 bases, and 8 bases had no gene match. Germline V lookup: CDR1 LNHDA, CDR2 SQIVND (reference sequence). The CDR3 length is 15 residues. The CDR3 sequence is CASSSRLAESNEQFF. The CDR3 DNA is TGTGCCAGTAGTTCCCGACTAGCGGAGTCCAATGAGCAGTTCTTC.

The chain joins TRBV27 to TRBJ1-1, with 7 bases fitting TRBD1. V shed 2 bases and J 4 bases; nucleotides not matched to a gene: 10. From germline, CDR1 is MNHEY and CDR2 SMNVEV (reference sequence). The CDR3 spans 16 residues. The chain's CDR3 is CASSLVGGAGATEAFF. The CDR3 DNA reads TGTGCCAGCAGTTTAGTAGGGGGCGCCGGGGCCACTGAAGCTTTCTTT.

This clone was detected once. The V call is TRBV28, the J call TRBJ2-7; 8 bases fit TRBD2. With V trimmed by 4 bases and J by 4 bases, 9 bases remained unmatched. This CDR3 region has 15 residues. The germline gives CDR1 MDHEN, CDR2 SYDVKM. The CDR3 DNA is TGTGCCAGCAGTTCCTCAAAGCGGGAGAGGTACGAGCAGTACTTC. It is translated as CASSSSKRERYEQYF.